The table lists the clone carrying this T cell receptor (beta chain) with many counts. Its cognate antigen is unknown. TCRdb re-derived calls from the PCR reads in MiXCR, one entry per CDR3 protein. The sample carries over 600,000 distinct CDR3 sequences, 15% to 20% recorded once. These data originate in a study of molecular identifiers for immune sequencing clone quantification. Study as a whole: Within a replicate experiment, RNA obtained from either about 20,000 or 100,000 naive CD8 cells was divided into five aliquots, and four of those aliquots were then sequenced.

The germline gives CDR1 SGDLS, CDR2 YYNGEE. The CDR3 loop spans 15 amino acids. V was pared by 4 bases and J by 0 bases, with 12 bases between. Study results and limitations: Spiked-in Jurkat TCR RNA corresponding to one cell was reported as detectable against 970,000 or so naive cells. More than 99% of effector molecules, versus under 1% of naive-cell molecules, belonged to clones above 20 RNA copies.

The sequence derives from a human donor in good health. Some libraries in this study had Jurkat cell RNA spiked in. The gene calls are TRBV9 and TRBJ2-3; D call uncertain. The specimen was naive CD8+ T cells from blood, with Jurkat cell RNA spiked in. The subset here: FACS-sorted CD8+CD4-CCR7+CD45RA+ naive T cells. In DNA form, the CDR3 reads TGTGCCAGCAGCCCTAGTACCACTAGCACAGATACGCAGTATTTT. Its protein is CASSPSTTSTDTQYF.